The rows below give T cell receptor beta chains drawn from one sample of a study of blood T cell repertoires in COVID-19. Sequencing was performed with immunoSEQ multiplex PCR; in TCRdb, only in-frame clones are kept and a portion is missing. The sample has roughly 150,000 clones; roughly 80% are singletons. Sequencing was performed on peripheral blood. The receptors derive from a woman at least 80 years old with acute or convalescent COVID-19. CDR3s include the opening cysteine and the closing phenylalanine or tryptophan.

v_gene | CDR3aa
TRBV2 | CASSPGTVQETQYF
TRBV30 | CAWSVQGNTIYF
TRBV30 | CACSIGQNYNSPLHF
TRBV6-5 | CASSYSQGAFTEAFF
TRBV19 | CASRIKTGHQPQHF
TRBV20-1 | CSARLETQYF
TRBV2 | CASNRQGARGYTF
TRBV24-1 | CATSDLTGIGTDTQYF
TRBV5-4 | CASSSGQPHSPLHF
TRBV11-2 | CASSGPQGARGNTIYF